This TCR beta chain was captured by sequencing in a study of early T cells in non-severe SARS-CoV-2 infection. Overall study: Whole-blood bulk RNA, unsorted, was sequenced, and chains were unpaired.

Individually, cDNA molecules had unique molecular identifiers attached to them. TCRdb called the 5' RACE reads again in MiXCR, with one record for every CDR3 protein. The sample has 45,000 or so distinct CDR3 sequences; roughly 7% are singletons. Points from the study as a whole: Using VDJdb, the matching emphasized anti-spike CD8 responses while missing private and CD4 specificities.

This clonotype was recorded at least ten times. Its antigen is currently unknown. Germline assignment: CDR1 LGHNA and CDR2 YSLEER. V was cut by 0 bases and J by 3 bases, with 10 bases left in between. This CDR3 comprises 15 residues. The V call is TRBV4-3, the J call TRBJ2-3, with unresolved D. Sequencing was carried out using whole blood. The TCR originated in an adult who was a healthcare worker with PCR-confirmed SARS-CoV-2 infection or an uninfected control (not recorded which). CDR3 in amino acids: CASSQEWVETDTQYF. The CDR3 nucleotides are TGCGCCAGCAGCCAAGAATGGGTCGAGACAGATACGCAGTATTTT.